Given below is one TCR beta chain in context. The source of the sample is a study of PD-L1 blockade in urothelial cancer. Time point described: peripheral blood 6 weeks after treatment start. Sample contribution per patient ranged from 1 to 8, covering pretreatment and on-treatment. Germline V CDR1 and CDR2: SGDLS, YYNGEE. The V end was cut by 0 bases, the J end by 3 bases, with 9 bases between. The CDR3 spans 15 residues. The assay was immunoSEQ multiplex PCR, and TCRdb's table has in-frame clones only and misses some. This sample has roughly 100,000 clones; approximately 87% occur once, and the top ten carry 8.4%.

This chain links TRBV9 with TRBJ2-2, with D hard to call. The sequence was obtained from a man aged 70 or older with urothelial cancer. The starting material was PBMCs, obtained around atezolizumab (anti-PD-L1) treatment. The CDR3 region is CASSVEVLHTGELFF. The DNA for the CDR3 is TGTGCCAGCAGCGTAGAAGTACTCCACACCGGGGAGCTGTTTTTT.